The 7 T cell receptor beta chains reported below all come from one sample, sequenced in a study of monozygotic twins with inflammatory bowel disease. TCRdb re-called the 5' RACE reads; one entry per CDR3 protein, DNA not given. Here the sample table reports approximately 420,000 distinct CDR3 sequences. The sequencing sample was made of blood. The receptors were gathered from a human donor with ulcerative colitis or Crohn's disease, or a healthy co-twin of an affected twin (not recorded which).

The chain combines TRBV7-2 with TRBJ1-1; the D gene TCRdb calls, TRBD1, cannot be checked with no DNA. From germline, CDR1 is SGHTA and CDR2 FQGNSA. This CDR3 has 17 amino acids. CDR3 region: CASSFDRAPGGSTEAFF.

J is TRBJ2-3 and V is TRBV4-2; TCRdb's assignment of TRBD2 cannot be checked, as there is no DNA. Germline lookup yields CDR1 LGHNA and CDR2 YNFKEQ. The CDR3 is made up of 16 amino acids. The CDR3 here is CASSLGPSSSTDTQYF.

The rearrangement uses TRBV2 and TRBJ1-2; TCRdb reports TRBD1, a call that lacks DNA to check it against. Germline CDR1 SNHLY, CDR2 FYNNEI. This CDR3 contains 14 residues. The CDR3 spells CASSPQGTGYGYTF.

The rearrangement joins TRBV4-1 to TRBJ1-1. The germline V gene encodes CDR1 MGHRA and CDR2 YSYEKL. This CDR3 region has 15 residues. The CDR3 protein is CASSQDAGPNTEAFF.

CDR3 residues: CASSSQGAQYF. V usage is TRBV7-9 and J usage is TRBJ2-5; TCRdb's D gene call, TRBD1, goes unchecked for lack of DNA. Per the germline V gene, CDR1 is SEHNR and CDR2 is FQNEAQ (reference sequence). The CDR3 contains 11 residues.

The rearrangement links TRBV21-1 to TRBJ2-1; TCRdb's assignment of TRBD1 cannot be checked, as there is no DNA. TRBV21-1 is noted as a pseudogene. The CDR3 length is 20 residues. CDR3 region: CASSKAMRPGHPCLYNEQFF.

The rearrangement joins TRBV7-9 to TRBJ1-1; checking the TCRdb D call of TRBD1 is not possible without DNA. CDR3 length equals 15 residues. Germline V gene data show CDR1 as SEHNR and CDR2 as FQNEAQ (reference sequence). Here the CDR3 reads CASRAGTGVSTEAFF.